Following are 21 T cell receptor beta chains from one sample sequenced in a study of spatial heterogeneity in lung cancer. Regarding the study as a whole: Tumoral mutation counts were tracked by counts of expanded intratumoral alpha and beta TCRs.

Documented time point: sample taken at primary tumor resection. TCRdb reprocessed the 5' RACE reads via MiXCR and lists one record per CDR3 protein. The sample has approximately 3,000 distinct CDR3 sequences; approximately 12% are singletons. The antigens for these receptors are not known. The input for sequencing was lung tumor tissue, taken at surgery. These receptors were obtained from a male donor with early-stage non-small cell lung cancer.

This clonotype is deemed medium-sized. The chain recombines TRBV2 with TRBJ2-1; D is perhaps TRBD1 (5 bases). With 11 bases removed from V and 9 bases from J, the gap between germline ends came to 17 bases. Germline V gene data show CDR1 as SNHLY and CDR2 as FYNNEI. The CDR3 sequence is 12 residues long. The CDR3 spells CAGALGPREQFF. The CDR3 nucleotides read TGTGCCGGGGCCTTAGGACCCCGTGAGCAGTTCTTC.

The rearrangement uses TRBV5-6 and TRBJ2-5; D may be TRBD1 (6 bases). The V end lost 4 bases, the J end lost 3 bases, and 28 bases lay between the germline ends. The CDR3 contains 19 residues. Germline V gene lookup returns CDR1 SGHDT and CDR2 YYEEEE. The CDR3 sequence is CASSLKGLTGPFSEETQYF. The CDR3, as DNA: TGTGCCAGCAGCCTGAAGGGATTGACAGGCCCCTTCTCAGAAGAGACCCAGTACTTC.

This clonotype is categorized as medium-sized (0.01 to 0.1%). The chain couples TRBV7-9 to TRBJ1-5, with TRBD1 as a possible D gene (5 bases). The CDR3 runs to 15 residues. From germline, CDR1 is SEHNR and CDR2 FQNEAQ (reference sequence). V lost 4 bases to trimming and J lost 6 bases, with 16 bases between them. The CDR3: CASSSTTSGLQPQHF. Written as DNA, the CDR3 is TGTGCCAGCAGCTCCACCACGTCGGGGCTTCAGCCCCAGCATTTT.

This clonotype is categorized as medium-sized. At one boundary the junction diverges from the germline segment, which might be a read error. The rearrangement uses TRBV18 and TRBJ2-1; D gene ambiguous. Germline lookup yields CDR1 KGHSH and CDR2 LQKENI. The CDR3 covers 13 residues. CDR3 amino acids: CANSPGLFNEQFF. The CDR3 region has the DNA TGTGCCAACTCACCGGGCTTATTTAATGAGCAGTTCTTC.

The chain carries TRBV20-1 and TRBJ2-7; the D call may be TRBD1 or TRBD2 (5 bases each). Germline CDR1 DFQATT, CDR2 SNEGSKA (reference sequence). Trimming removed 5 bases from V and 5 bases from J, with 16 bases in between. The CDR3 has 13 residues. The chain's CDR3 is CSAQRGANHEQYF. CDR3 nucleotides: TGCAGTGCTCAGAGGGGCGCGAACCACGAGCAGTACTTC.

This clonotype was observed a single time. The chain combines TRBV29-1 with TRBJ2-1, with TRBD1 identical over 11 bases. Germline V gene data show CDR1 as SQVTM and CDR2 as ANQGSEA. V lost 8 bases to trimming and J lost 6 bases; unmatched junction nucleotides: 12. The CDR3 is 15 amino acids. The CDR3 nucleotides read TGCAGCTGGACTAATACCGGGACAGGGGGCAATGAGCAGTTCTTC. It encodes CSWTNTGTGGNEQFF.

Judged by abundance, this clonotype is medium-sized. This chain uses TRBV6-5 with TRBJ2-1; 8 nucleotides match TRBD2. There are 15 residues in the CDR3. With 4 bases clipped from V and 8 bases from J, the junction kept 10 bases outside the gene matches. Germline CDR1 is MNHEY and CDR2 is SVGAGI. The CDR3 nucleotides read TGTGCCAGCAGTTTGGCTAGCGGGCCTAGCGATGAGCAGTTCTTC. Encoded protein: CASSLASGPSDEQFF.

This clonotype was detected only a few times. V usage is TRBV6-6 and J usage is TRBJ2-1; 12 bases match TRBD1. The CDR3 covers 15 residues. The V gene's germline CDR1 is MNHNY and CDR2 SVGAGI (reference sequence). V lost 5 bases and J lost 9; bases outside the gene matches: 8. The CDR3 protein is CASSPRDRGQGEQFF. CDR3 sequence (DNA): TGTGCCAGCAGTCCTCGGGACAGGGGGCAAGGTGAGCAGTTCTTC.

This clonotype qualifies as medium-sized. One end of the junction fails to match germline, which may point to a read error. The chain carries TRBV29-1 and TRBJ2-7, with TRBD1 matching 11 bases. This CDR3 comprises 14 residues. Germline CDR1 SQVTM, CDR2 ANQGSEA. The CDR3 DNA reads TGCAGCGTCGAAGGGGGACAGGGGGCCTACGAGCAGTACTTC. Its translation: CSVEGGQGAYEQYF.

This clonotype was recorded at least ten times. The chain links TRBV12-3 or TRBV12-4 to TRBJ2-5; 9 bases are shared with TRBD1. The length of the CDR3 is 15 residues. The V gene end was trimmed by 2 bases and the J gene end by 5 bases; junction bases not matched to a gene: 6. The CDR3 DNA sequence: TGTGCCAGCAGTTTATCGGGACAGGGAATTGAGACCCAGTACTTC. Translated: CASSLSGQGIETQYF.

This clonotype is categorized as medium-sized. The rearrangement joins TRBV7-2 to TRBJ2-7, with D possibly being TRBD1 or TRBD2 (5 bases each). This CDR3 comprises 14 residues. CDR1 is SGHTA, CDR2 FQGNSA, per germline. Deletions cut 3 bases from V and 7 bases from J, with 16 bases between. The CDR3 DNA is TGTGCCAGCAGCTTGATGGGGACCATACGGGAGCAGTACTTC. It encodes CASSLMGTIREQYF.

This clonotype is medium-sized by share. The rearrangement links TRBV4-2 to TRBJ2-1; D is undetermined. This CDR3 is 13 amino acids long. Trimming left V 5 bases short and J 7 bases short, with 12 bases between. CDR1 and CDR2 from the germline V gene are LGHNA and YNFKEQ. The CDR3 is CASSVRTPNEQFF. The CDR3 DNA reads as TGTGCCAGCAGCGTAAGAACCCCAAATGAGCAGTTCTTC.

By sample share, this clonotype is large. The V gene is TRBV24-1, the J gene TRBJ2-1; D not certain. The CDR3 contains 14 residues. Per germline, CDR1 KGHDR and CDR2 SFDVKD. Deletions cut 0 bases from V and 8 bases from J, with 10 bases between. The CDR3 protein is CATSDLGPNDEQFF. The CDR3 DNA follows: TGTGCCACCAGTGATTTGGGTCCCAACGATGAGCAGTTCTTC.

In its sample, this clonotype was seen a few times. The V call is TRBV29-1, the J call TRBJ2-2; D might be TRBD2 (5 bases). Germline lookup yields CDR1 SQVTM and CDR2 ANQGSEA. This CDR3 contains 12 residues. V was pared by 7 bases and J by 5 bases, with 11 bases between. CDR3 sequence: CSARGLTGELFF. DNA for the CDR3: TGCAGCGCCCGAGGGTTAACCGGGGAGCTGTTTTTT.

By frequency in the sample, this clonotype is medium-sized. This chain links TRBV7-8 with TRBJ1-2, with 7 bases identical to TRBD1. The V gene end was trimmed by 5 bases and the J gene end by 4 bases; junction bases not matched to a gene: 13. CDR1 is SGHVS, CDR2 FQNEAQ, per germline. This CDR3 has 16 amino acids. DNA for the CDR3: TGTGCCAGCAGCCCAACTCAGGGGGGCGGTGGCTATGGCTACACCTTC. Protein product: CASSPTQGGGGYGYTF.

This clonotype showed up many times. V is TRBV3-1 and J is TRBJ2-3; D gene uncertain. The CDR3 has 17 amino acids. Trimming cost V 6 bases and J 0 bases, with 19 bases left between them. Germline assignment: CDR1 LGHDT and CDR2 YNNKEL (reference sequence). The CDR3 sequence: CASSPSPSATSTDTQYF. The CDR3 DNA sequence: TGTGCCAGCAGTCCCTCCCCTTCAGCCACTAGCACAGATACGCAGTATTTT.

Judged by abundance, this clonotype is medium-sized. This chain connects TRBV7-8 to TRBJ2-3, with TRBD1 as a possible D gene (5 bases). Germline V lookup: CDR1 SGHVS, CDR2 FQNEAQ. With 5 bases removed from V and 5 bases from J, the gap between germline ends came to 14 bases. This CDR3 has 14 residues. CDR3 sequence reads: CASSPISREDTQYF. CDR3 in DNA: TGTGCCAGCAGCCCAATTAGCAGGGAAGATACGCAGTATTTT. The full variable domain, with the rest looked up from reference TRBV7-8 and TRBJ2-3, is GAGVSQSPRYKVAKRGQDVALRCDPISGHVSLFWYQQALGQGPEFLTYFQNEAQLDKSGLPSDRFFAERPEGSVSTLKIQRTQQEDSAVYLCASSPISREDTQYFGPGTRLTVL.

This clonotype has a count of ten or more. The genes are TRBV2 and TRBJ2-5; no reliable D call. The CDR3 spans 11 residues. Germline V gene lookup returns CDR1 SNHLY and CDR2 FYNNEI. Trimming cost V 3 bases and J 5 bases, with 4 bases left between them. In DNA, the CDR3 is TGTGCCAGCAGTGATTCGGAGACCCAGTACTTC. Translated, it gives CASSDSETQYF.

By proportion, this clonotype is medium-sized. This chain connects TRBV28 to TRBJ2-4; the D is unclear. The CDR3 runs to 17 residues. Looked up from germline, CDR1 is MDHEN and CDR2 is SYDVKM. Trimming took off 4 bases at V and 0 bases at J, with 16 bases between the two ends. In DNA, the CDR3 is TGTGCCAGCAGTTCCCAAAGGATGAGAATAGCCAAAAACATTCAGTACTTC. This gives the protein CASSSQRMRIAKNIQYF.

By its share, this clonotype is hyperexpanded (1% or more). This sequence joins TRBV11-2 and TRBJ1-1; possible D gene TRBD1, 5 bases. The V end was cut by 4 bases, the J end by 4 bases, with 10 bases between. Germline-derived CDR1 and CDR2 are SGHAT and FQNNGV. The CDR3 spans 13 residues. The CDR3 spells CASSWGTATEAFF. CDR3 nucleotides: TGTGCCAGCAGCTGGGGCACAGCCACTGAAGCTTTCTTT.

This clonotype was observed at least ten times. The chain has TRBV20-1 and TRBJ2-7, with TRBD2 identical over 11 bases. The V and J ends lost 6 bases and 4 bases, in that order; junction bases with no gene match: 8. This CDR3 has 14 residues. CDR1 is DFQATT, CDR2 SNEGSKA, per germline (reference sequence). CDR3 DNA sequence: TGCAGTGCCCCAGCTAGCGGGGGGAGTTACGAGCAGTACTTC. This codes for CSAPASGGSYEQYF.